This record looks at one T cell receptor (beta chain) sequence and its context. V lost 0 bases and J 2 bases, leaving 9 bases between the germline ends. The CDR3 covers 14 residues. The germline V gene encodes CDR1 SGHNT and CDR2 YYREEE (reference sequence). This sample is drawn from a study of cytomegalovirus exposure and HLA in healthy donors. The PCR used 60 Vbeta and 13 Jbeta primers. TCRdb keeps only in-frame clones here, not all; method: immunoSEQ multiplex PCR. The sample has fewer than 200,000 clones, roughly 80% seen once; the top ten hold 2% to 2.5%. The sequenced sample was PBMCs. The chain links TRBV5-4 to TRBJ2-7, with D maybe TRBD1 (5 bases). The TCR sequence derives from a male donor in good health and CMV-seronegative. The CDR3 sequence is CASSLADSAYEQYF. DNA of the CDR3: TGTGCCAGCAGCTTGGCCGACAGCGCCTACGAGCAGTACTTC.